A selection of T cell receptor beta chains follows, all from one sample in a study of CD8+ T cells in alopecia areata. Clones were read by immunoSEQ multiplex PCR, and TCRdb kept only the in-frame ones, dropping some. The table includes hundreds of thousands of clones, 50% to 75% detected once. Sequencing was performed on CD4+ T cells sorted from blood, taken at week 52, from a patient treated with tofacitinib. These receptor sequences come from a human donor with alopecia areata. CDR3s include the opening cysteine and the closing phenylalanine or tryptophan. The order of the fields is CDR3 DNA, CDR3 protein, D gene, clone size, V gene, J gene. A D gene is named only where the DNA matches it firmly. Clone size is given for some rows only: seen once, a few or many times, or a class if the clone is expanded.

CDR3 DNA: TGTGCCTGGAGGAAGAAGGGACAGAGAGAGGAAAAACTGTTTTTT
CDR3 protein: CAWRKKGQREEKLFF
D gene: TRBD1
clone size: -
V gene: TRBV30
J gene: TRBJ1-4

CDR3 DNA: TGTGCCAGCAGTCCCCGGACAGGGCGGGTCAATTCACCCCTCCACTTT
CDR3 protein: CASSPRTGRVNSPLHF
D gene: TRBD1
clone size: few
V gene: TRBV27
J gene: TRBJ1-6

CDR3 DNA: TGCAGCGCTGGGACAGGGGGCGGAGAGACCCAGTACTTC
CDR3 protein: CSAGTGGGETQYF
D gene: TRBD1
clone size: -
V gene: TRBV29-1
J gene: TRBJ2-5

CDR3 DNA: TGTGCCAGCAGCTTAGCACAGACGAACACTGAAGCTTTCTTT
CDR3 protein: CASSLAQTNTEAFF
D gene: -
clone size: few
V gene: TRBV7-9
J gene: TRBJ1-1

CDR3 DNA: TGTGCCTGGAGTCCTGGACAGCTGAACACTGAAGCTTTCTTT
CDR3 protein: CAWSPGQLNTEAFF
D gene: -
clone size: -
V gene: TRBV30
J gene: TRBJ1-1

CDR3 DNA: TGCGCCAGCAGCTTGCAGGGGACTGAAGCTTTCTTT
CDR3 protein: CASSLQGTEAFF
D gene: -
clone size: -
V gene: TRBV5-1
J gene: TRBJ1-1

CDR3 DNA: TGTGCCAGCAAAGGGACAGCGTCTTACGAGCAGTACTTC
CDR3 protein: CASKGTASYEQYF
D gene: TRBD1
clone size: -
V gene: TRBV5-6
J gene: TRBJ2-7

CDR3 DNA: TGCGCCAGCAGCCCCGACAGGTCCTACAATGAGCAGTTCTTC
CDR3 protein: CASSPDRSYNEQFF
D gene: -
clone size: -
V gene: TRBV5-1
J gene: TRBJ2-1

CDR3 DNA: TGTGCCTGGAGTAATAGCGCTAATGAAAAACTGTTTTTT
CDR3 protein: CAWSNSANEKLFF
D gene: -
clone size: -
V gene: TRBV30
J gene: TRBJ1-4

CDR3 DNA: TGTGCCAGCAGTGGATCGTACTCCTATAATTCACCCCTCCACTTT
CDR3 protein: CASSGSYSYNSPLHF
D gene: -
clone size: -
V gene: TRBV25-1
J gene: TRBJ1-6

CDR3 DNA: TGTGCCTGGAGTGTCCAGGTTCGGGAAAAACTGTTTTTT
CDR3 protein: CAWSVQVREKLFF
D gene: -
clone size: -
V gene: TRBV30
J gene: TRBJ1-4

CDR3 DNA: TGTGCCAGCAGCTTAGCTGACCGCTATGGCTACACCTTC
CDR3 protein: CASSLADRYGYTF
D gene: -
clone size: -
V gene: TRBV7-9
J gene: TRBJ1-2

CDR3 DNA: TGTGCCAGCAAGGGCGTGCAGCAGTACTTC
CDR3 protein: CASKGVQQYF
D gene: -
clone size: once
V gene: TRBV11-2
J gene: TRBJ2-7

CDR3 DNA: TGCAGCGTTGGAGGTGCGGGCAATCAGCCCCAGCATTTT
CDR3 protein: CSVGGAGNQPQHF
D gene: -
clone size: few
V gene: TRBV29-1
J gene: TRBJ1-5

CDR3 DNA: TGTGCCAGCAGGCATGCCGGGACAGGGGGGGGCAATGAGCAGTTCTTC
CDR3 protein: CASRHAGTGGGNEQFF
D gene: TRBD1
clone size: -
V gene: TRBV27
J gene: TRBJ2-1

CDR3 DNA: TGCGCCAGCAGCTTCGGGGCAGGGGGCGCCGCTGAAGCTTTCTTT
CDR3 protein: CASSFGAGGAAEAFF
D gene: TRBD1
clone size: -
V gene: TRBV5-1
J gene: TRBJ1-1

CDR3 DNA: TGTGCCAGCAGCCCCTTAGGGAAAGGAACCTACGAGCAGTACTTC
CDR3 protein: CASSPLGKGTYEQYF
D gene: -
clone size: -
V gene: TRBV6-5
J gene: TRBJ2-7

CDR3 DNA: TGTGCCAGCAGCGAAGGGGGGCCTTCACCCCTCCACTTT
CDR3 protein: CASSEGGPSPLHF
D gene: -
clone size: few
V gene: TRBV11-3
J gene: TRBJ1-6

CDR3 DNA: TGTGCCAGCAGCCTCTCCTCCTACGAGCAGTACTTC
CDR3 protein: CASSLSSYEQYF
D gene: -
clone size: -
V gene: TRBV11-2
J gene: TRBJ2-7

CDR3 DNA: TGTGCCAGCAGTGACCCGCAGTTGGAGACCCAGTACTTC
CDR3 protein: CASSDPQLETQYF
D gene: -
clone size: -
V gene: TRBV25-1
J gene: TRBJ2-5

CDR3 DNA: TGTGCCAGCAGAACAGGGGCAGGCGGCTACACCTTC
CDR3 protein: CASRTGAGGYTF
D gene: TRBD1
clone size: -
V gene: TRBV6-1
J gene: TRBJ1-2

CDR3 DNA: TGTGCCAGCAGCTTAGGACCGATCTCTGGGGCCAACGTCCTGACTTTC
CDR3 protein: CASSLGPISGANVLTF
D gene: -
clone size: few
V gene: TRBV7-2
J gene: TRBJ2-6

CDR3 DNA: TGTGCCAGCAGTTACTCGGCGGTCCCCTATGGCTACACCTTC
CDR3 protein: CASSYSAVPYGYTF
D gene: -
clone size: -
V gene: TRBV6-5
J gene: TRBJ1-2

CDR3 DNA: TGCGCCAGTCGAACGGACAACTCCTACGAGCAGTACTTC
CDR3 protein: CASRTDNSYEQYF
D gene: -
clone size: -
V gene: TRBV5-1
J gene: TRBJ2-7

CDR3 DNA: TGCAGCGTTGAGACGGCTATCCCCTCCACCGAGCAGTACTTC
CDR3 protein: CSVETAIPSTEQYF
D gene: -
clone size: few
V gene: TRBV29-1
J gene: TRBJ2-7

CDR3 DNA: TGTGCCAGCAGCTCCCCCGGGGGGGCCACCTACGAGCAGTACTTC
CDR3 protein: CASSSPGGATYEQYF
D gene: TRBD2
clone size: -
V gene: TRBV7-2
J gene: TRBJ2-7

CDR3 DNA: TGTGCCAGCAGCTTAGCGGGACGGGGACTAGCGGGGTTTGGGCAGTTCTTC
CDR3 protein: CASSLAGRGLAGFGQFF
D gene: TRBD2
clone size: -
V gene: TRBV7-8
J gene: TRBJ2-1

CDR3 DNA: TGCGCCAGCAGCGACGGGGACACAGATACGCAGTATTTT
CDR3 protein: CASSDGDTDTQYF
D gene: -
clone size: -
V gene: TRBV5-1
J gene: TRBJ2-3

CDR3 DNA: TGCAGTGCCGGAGACACTCAGCCCCAGCATTTT
CDR3 protein: CSAGDTQPQHF
D gene: -
clone size: -
V gene: TRBV20-1
J gene: TRBJ1-5

CDR3 DNA: TGCAGCGTTGATGGTCCCATGGGAGATACGCAGTATTTT
CDR3 protein: CSVDGPMGDTQYF
D gene: -
clone size: -
V gene: TRBV29-1
J gene: TRBJ2-3

CDR3 DNA: TGTGCCAGCAGCCGTCCCGGGACAGGGGCGGTAGATACGCAGTATTTT
CDR3 protein: CASSRPGTGAVDTQYF
D gene: TRBD1
clone size: -
V gene: TRBV6-6
J gene: TRBJ2-3

CDR3 DNA: TGCAGCGGGTTACACACTGAAGCTTTCTTT
CDR3 protein: CSGLHTEAFF
D gene: -
clone size: -
V gene: TRBV29-1
J gene: TRBJ1-1

CDR3 DNA: TGCAGCGCGGACAGGGCGGCCGGGGAGCTGTTTTTT
CDR3 protein: CSADRAAGELFF
D gene: TRBD1
clone size: few
V gene: TRBV29-1
J gene: TRBJ2-2

CDR3 DNA: TGCGCCAGCAGCCAAGATCCGAACCTGACAGGGAACACTGAAGCTTTCTTT
CDR3 protein: CASSQDPNLTGNTEAFF
D gene: -
clone size: -
V gene: TRBV4-1
J gene: TRBJ1-1

CDR3 DNA: TGTGCCAGCAGGCTTAGCGGGGGGTTCACAGATACGCAGTATTTT
CDR3 protein: CASRLSGGFTDTQYF
D gene: TRBD2
clone size: -
V gene: TRBV6-5
J gene: TRBJ2-3

CDR3 DNA: TGTGCCTGGGGCAGGGGCGGCACTGAAGCTTTCTTT
CDR3 protein: CAWGRGGTEAFF
D gene: -
clone size: -
V gene: TRBV30
J gene: TRBJ1-1

CDR3 DNA: TGTGCCAGCTCACCACCGAGAATCTCTGGGGCCAACGTCCTGACTTTC
CDR3 protein: CASSPPRISGANVLTF
D gene: -
clone size: -
V gene: TRBV18
J gene: TRBJ2-6

CDR3 DNA: TGCAGCGTAACATGGGGTCTCAATGAGCAGTTCTTC
CDR3 protein: CSVTWGLNEQFF
D gene: -
clone size: -
V gene: TRBV29-1
J gene: TRBJ2-1

CDR3 DNA: TGTGCCAGCAGCGACAGACAGGGGCCAAATTCACCCCTCCACTTT
CDR3 protein: CASSDRQGPNSPLHF
D gene: TRBD1
clone size: few
V gene: TRBV9
J gene: TRBJ1-6

CDR3 DNA: TGTGCCTGGAGTGGAAGCACAGATACGCAGTATTTT
CDR3 protein: CAWSGSTDTQYF
D gene: -
clone size: -
V gene: TRBV30
J gene: TRBJ2-3

CDR3 DNA: TGCAGCGCAACCTCTCTCGGGGGACAGGCACCTCCCAAGAGCTCCTACAATGAGCAGTTCTTC
CDR3 protein: CSATSLGGQAPPKSSYNEQFF
D gene: TRBD1
clone size: -
V gene: TRBV29-1
J gene: TRBJ2-1

CDR3 DNA: TGTGCCAGCAGCCCCGACCCAGTCACCGGGGAGCTGTTTTTT
CDR3 protein: CASSPDPVTGELFF
D gene: -
clone size: -
V gene: TRBV5-6
J gene: TRBJ2-2

CDR3 DNA: TGCAGCGCTCACCTGTACCGGGACCTCGCTGAAGCTTTCTTT
CDR3 protein: CSAHLYRDLAEAFF
D gene: -
clone size: -
V gene: TRBV29-1
J gene: TRBJ1-1

CDR3 DNA: TGTGCCAGCAGCTCCAATCGGGGTAAAGAGACCCAGTACTTC
CDR3 protein: CASSSNRGKETQYF
D gene: -
clone size: few
V gene: TRBV7-2
J gene: TRBJ2-5

CDR3 DNA: TGTGCCAGCAGTCGTGACCCGAAAGAGACCCAGTACTTC
CDR3 protein: CASSRDPKETQYF
D gene: -
clone size: -
V gene: TRBV7-2
J gene: TRBJ2-5

CDR3 DNA: TGTGCCACCAGGACCGAGTGGGAGGGCACTGAGCAGTTCTTC
CDR3 protein: CATRTEWEGTEQFF
D gene: TRBD2
clone size: few
V gene: TRBV15
J gene: TRBJ2-1

CDR3 DNA: TGTGCCAGCAGTTGGACTAACTATGGCTACACCTTC
CDR3 protein: CASSWTNYGYTF
D gene: -
clone size: -
V gene: TRBV25-1
J gene: TRBJ1-2

CDR3 DNA: TGTGCCAGCAGTTTTCGGGGAGAGAGCTATGGCTACACCTTC
CDR3 protein: CASSFRGESYGYTF
D gene: -
clone size: once
V gene: TRBV27
J gene: TRBJ1-2

CDR3 DNA: TGTGCCAGCAGCCCCGGAGGGGCCCAGTACTTC
CDR3 protein: CASSPGGAQYF
D gene: -
clone size: -
V gene: TRBV4-2
J gene: TRBJ2-5

CDR3 DNA: TGCAGCGTTGGACAATCAGGGGGCTTCTACACCGGGGAGCTGTTTTTT
CDR3 protein: CSVGQSGGFYTGELFF
D gene: TRBD1
clone size: -
V gene: TRBV29-1
J gene: TRBJ2-2

CDR3 DNA: TGCAGCACTACCCAGGGTACAGATACGCAGTATTTT
CDR3 protein: CSTTQGTDTQYF
D gene: -
clone size: -
V gene: TRBV29-1
J gene: TRBJ2-3

CDR3 DNA: TGTGCTAGCAGCCCCCAGGGGTCGGGGGAGCTGTTTTTT
CDR3 protein: CASSPQGSGELFF
D gene: -
clone size: once
V gene: TRBV7-7
J gene: TRBJ2-2

CDR3 DNA: TGCGCCAGCAGCCAAGGGGAGAGGAATCATGAGCAGTTCTTC
CDR3 protein: CASSQGERNHEQFF
D gene: -
clone size: -
V gene: TRBV4-1
J gene: TRBJ2-1

CDR3 DNA: TGCGCCAGCAGCCAAGATCCCGCCGCTGAAAAACTGTTTTTT
CDR3 protein: CASSQDPAAEKLFF
D gene: -
clone size: -
V gene: TRBV4-3
J gene: TRBJ1-4

CDR3 DNA: TGTGATAAACGGATCGGGGCCAACGAGTTGGACACTGAAGCTTTCTTT
CDR3 protein: CDKRIGANELDTEAFF
D gene: -
clone size: -
V gene: TRBV25-1
J gene: TRBJ1-1